This T cell receptor beta chain stems from a study of blood T cell repertoires in COVID-19. Turning to the study itself: The samples span acute and convalescent COVID-19 from the United States, Italy and Spain. Nucleic acid was either cDNA or gDNA, and it came from T cells, B-cell-depleted T cells, or PBMCs.

In the original workflow: Nucleated cell counts were estimated from reference gene primer amplification. Here immunoSEQ multiplex PCR was the method, and the copy in TCRdb shows in-frame clones only, minus some. V and J calls and clone size are as listed in that table; D and trimming were resolved from the DNA. Of around 130,000 clones listed, about 80% are singletons. The germline V gene encodes CDR1 SGHNT and CDR2 YYREEE (reference sequence). This CDR3 comprises 15 residues. The germline V and J ends were trimmed by 4 bases and 8 bases, with 16 bases remaining between them. The sequence derives from a human donor in a cohort sampled during active COVID-19. The chain combines TRBV5-4 with TRBJ1-6, with D uncertain. Sequenced input: peripheral blood. The CDR3 nucleotides read TGTGCCAGCAGCCTCTCTCATGACATGGATTCACCCCTCCACTTT. Protein product: CASSLSHDMDSPLHF.